This T cell receptor beta chain was found in a study of blood T cells in healthy people across ages. The use of a sample-barcoded 5' primer and a J-beta primer mix characterized a second PCR of roughly 6 to 11 cycles. Using its own MiXCR run on the 5' RACE reads, TCRdb lists one record per CDR3 protein. The sample consists of approximately 1.5 million distinct CDR3 sequences, roughly two fifths of them appearing once. This clonotype was recorded once. What it binds is not known. General study results and limits: With naive T cell percentage, TCR beta diversity showed a strong correlation.

Donation came from healthy Caucasian individuals in Russia who were aged 6 to 90. Germline V gene sequence: CDR1 SGHRS, CDR2 YFSETQ. The CDR3 runs to 15 residues. J gave up 4 bases and V 2 bases, and 4 bases lay outside the gene matches. This chain uses TRBV5-1 with TRBJ2-1; 9 nucleotides match TRBD2. Sequencing input: blood. The sequence derives from a woman younger than 35 in good health. The CDR3 nucleotides are TGCGCCAGCAGCTTTGCTAGCGGGGTTTACAATGAGCAGTTCTTC. Its protein is CASSFASGVYNEQFF.